The clone carrying this TCR beta chain has ten or more counts. No antigen is known for it. TCRdb processed the multiplex PCR reads anew with MiXCR; each CDR3 protein has one entry. This table holds about 140,000 distinct CDR3 sequences, 20% to 25% found once. The entry originates in a study of breast tumors, draining lymph nodes, adjacent tissues. The study's findings and limits: Most tumor T cells seemingly derive from lymph node, then expand in tumor. Tumor TCR diversity was below lymph nodes but above nontumor tissue. Luminal-like breast cancer showed significantly greater tumor-nontumor repertoire similarity than basal-like breast cancer did.

The V segment lost 5 bases and the J segment 2 bases; nucleotides outside the gene matches: 3. Germline CDR1 reads SGHTA; CDR2 reads FQGNSA. CDR3 size: 14 residues. Breast cancer patients provided tissue from their axillary draining lymph nodes. Sequencing was performed on axillary lymph node tissue. The rearrangement uses TRBV7-2 and TRBJ2-5, with 9 nucleotides matching TRBD1. The source is a female donor with breast cancer. Some clones in this sample may be carry-over from other donors' samples. CDR3 protein: CASSHDRGQETQYF. The CDR3 DNA follows: TGTGCCAGCAGCCACGACAGGGGGCAAGAGACCCAGTACTTC.